This T cell receptor (beta chain) comes out of a study of blood T cell repertoires in COVID-19. Study context: Whether acute or convalescent, the COVID-19 samples came from the United States, Italy and Spain. Sources were T cells, B-cell-depleted T cells, or PBMCs; the material itself was cDNA or gDNA.

The CDR3 length is 15 residues. V trimming: 5 bases; J trimming: 0 bases; junction bases outside the gene matches: 4. CDR1 MDHEN and CDR2 SYDVKM come from the germline V gene. Enrolled during active infection, Seattle patients were then followed longitudinally. As processed by the authors: How many nucleated cells were present was estimated from reference gene primer amplification. TCRdb's copy holds only in-frame clones and misses some; the assay was immunoSEQ multiplex PCR. The V and J calls and clone size come from that table; D and trimming were worked out from the DNA. The table lists 250,000 to 300,000 clones, roughly nine tenths of them singletons, with more than 10% in the top ten.

The TCR sequence derives from a woman aged 25 to 39 with COVID-19, enrolled during active disease. The specimen was peripheral blood. This chain connects TRBV28 to TRBJ1-5, with 7 bases fitting TRBD1. The CDR3 loop is CASSGRQGSNQPQHF. The CDR3 nucleotides read TGTGCCAGCAGTGGTCGACAGGGTAGCAATCAGCCCCAGCATTTT.